The clone carrying this T cell receptor (beta chain) was seen repeatedly, ten times or more. Its specificity is not known. The data stem from a study of early T cells in non-severe SARS-CoV-2 infection. For the study at large: It was bulk RNA from unsorted whole blood that was sequenced, and the chains were unpaired. Regarding the study as a whole: There was a bias toward anti-spike CD8 responses in VDJdb matching, which missed private and CD4 specificities.

The protocol attached unique molecular identifiers to individual cDNA molecules. TCRdb itself ran the 5' RACE reads through MiXCR, one entry per CDR3 protein. The sample holds approximately 99,000 distinct CDR3 sequences, around an eighth seen once. The V gene lost 2 bases and the J gene lost 0 bases, with 8 bases spanning the gap. The CDR3 spans 15 residues. Germline V gene data show CDR1 as KGHSH and CDR2 as LQKENI. Input material: whole blood. This clonotype originated in an adult who was a healthcare worker with PCR-confirmed SARS-CoV-2 infection or an uninfected control (not recorded which). This chain connects TRBV18 to TRBJ1-3; the D is unclear. The CDR3 loop reads CASSPSTSSGNTIYF. CDR3 nucleotide sequence: TGTGCCAGCTCACCATCAACTAGCTCTGGAAACACCATATATTTT.